This T cell receptor beta chain came from a study of blood T cell repertoires in COVID-19. CDR1 is MNHEY and CDR2 is SMNVEV in the germline V gene (reference sequence). V dropped 5 bases and J dropped 10; count of bases not matched to a gene: 9. This CDR3 is 15 amino acids long. TCRdb's copy holds only in-frame clones and misses some; the assay was immunoSEQ multiplex PCR. The profile shows some 87,000 clones, over 70% of them singletons. Sequencing used peripheral blood. The gene calls are TRBV27 and TRBJ1-6; the match to TRBD1 covers 9 bases. The clonotype originates from a man at least 80 years old with active or convalescent COVID-19. CDR3 DNA sequence: TGTGCCAGCAGTCCGTCGGACAGGGGCTCGTCACCCCTCCACTTT. Its protein is CASSPSDRGSSPLHF.